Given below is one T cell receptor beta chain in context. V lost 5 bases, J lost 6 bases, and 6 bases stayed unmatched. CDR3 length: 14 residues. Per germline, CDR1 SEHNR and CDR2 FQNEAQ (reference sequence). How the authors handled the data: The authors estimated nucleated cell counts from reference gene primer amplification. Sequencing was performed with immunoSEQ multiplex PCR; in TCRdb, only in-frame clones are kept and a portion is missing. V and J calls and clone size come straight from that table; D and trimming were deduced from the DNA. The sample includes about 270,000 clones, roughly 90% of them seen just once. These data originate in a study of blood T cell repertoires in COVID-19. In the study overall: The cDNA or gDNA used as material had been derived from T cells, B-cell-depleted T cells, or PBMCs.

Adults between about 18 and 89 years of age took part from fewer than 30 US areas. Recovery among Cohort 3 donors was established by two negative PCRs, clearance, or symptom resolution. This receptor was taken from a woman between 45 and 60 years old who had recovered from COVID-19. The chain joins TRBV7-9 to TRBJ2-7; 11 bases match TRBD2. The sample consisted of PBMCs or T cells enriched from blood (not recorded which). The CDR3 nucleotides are TGTGCCAGCAGCCCACTAGCGGGAGTTAGCGAGCAGTACTTC. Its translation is CASSPLAGVSEQYF.